What follows describes a single T cell receptor beta chain. What it binds is unknown. The data were taken from a study of graft-versus-host responses after intestinal transplantation. Study as a whole: Transplants given to recipients were multivisceral, liver-intestinal, or isolated intestinal. Uniformly, recipients were administered anti-thymocyte globulin induction with subsequent tacrolimus and steroids for two to three years. Study outcomes and limitations: Early after transplant, HvG clones declined as circulating GvH clones peaked. GvH clones turned up in recipient marrow; some had shown up first in ileum or blood.

Repertoires were generated with immunoSEQ multiplex PCR, while TCRdb's copy carries only in-frame clones and drops some. The data show 85,000 to 90,000 clones, roughly 90% seen once. The V gene end was trimmed by 4 bases and the J gene end by 5 bases; junction bases not matched to a gene: 14. This CDR3 region has 17 residues. Looked up from germline, CDR1 is KGHSH and CDR2 is LQKENI. The sequences come from unstimulated CD4+ T cells sorted from spleen or lymph node cells, collected before intestinal transplant. J is TRBJ2-3 and V is TRBV18, with 8 nucleotides matching TRBD2. The sequence was obtained from a human donor who received an intestinal transplant. The CDR3 nucleotides are TGTGCCAGCTCACGGGGCTCAGCGGGGGCCTGGGAAGATACGCAGTATTTT. It encodes CASSRGSAGAWEDTQYF. Looking up the rest from reference TRBV18 and TRBJ2-3 gives the full variable domain: NAGVMQNPRHLVRRRGQEARLRCSPMKGHSHVYWYRQLPEEGLKFMVYLQKENIIDESGMPKERFSAEFPKEGPSILRIQQVVRGDSAAYFCASSRGSAGAWEDTQYFGPGTRLTVL.